This passage covers 30 T cell receptor beta chains from one sample sequenced in a study of T cell repertoires in cytomegalovirus infection. MiXCR, applied by TCRdb to the reads, yields one record per CDR3 protein. Here the sample spans 740,000 or so distinct CDR3 sequences, less than 40% being singletons. Sequencing was done on a sample of PBMCs. These receptors originate from a human donor in good health (CMV status not recorded). Some clones in this sample may be carry-over from other donors' samples.

This clonotype was detected only a few times. The chain links TRBV20-1 to TRBJ2-7; 9 nucleotides line up with TRBD2. Germline values: CDR1 DFQATT, CDR2 SNEGSKA (reference sequence). The CDR3 is 15 residues long. J was trimmed by 1 base and V by 0 bases; bases with no gene match: 4. In DNA form, the CDR3 reads TGCAGTGCTAGAGATATAGCGGGAGCGTCCTACGAGCAGTACTTC. It translates to CSARDIAGASYEQYF.

The chain employs TRBV25-1 and TRBJ2-2, with TRBD1 matching 8 bases. Losses at the gene ends were 1 base for V and 7 bases for J; bases not matched to a gene: 8. The CDR3 is 16 amino acids. Germline assignment: CDR1 MGHDK and CDR2 SYGVNS. DNA of the CDR3: TGTGCCAGCAGTGAATTAGGCAGGGGGCTTAGCGGGGAGCTGTTTTTT. It translates to CASSELGRGLSGELFF.

In the case of this clonotype: This may arise from a read error, as a much more abundant clone is one base away. The chain employs TRBV28 and TRBJ1-5; 9 bases are shared with TRBD1. CDR3 length equals 13 residues. Germline CDR1 MDHEN, CDR2 SYDVKM. The CDR3 coding sequence is TGTGACAGCAGCCGGACAGGGGATCAGCCCCAGCATTTT. Its protein is CDSSRTGDQPQHF. The whole variable domain, filled in from reference TRBV28 and TRBJ1-5, reads DVKVTQSSRYLVKRTGEKVFLECVQDMDHENMFWYRQDPGLGLRLIYFSYDVKMKEKGDIPEGYSVSREKKERFSLILESASTNQTSMYLCDSSRTGDQPQHFGDGTRLSIL.

This clonotype was counted only a few times. This sequence joins TRBV10-2 and TRBJ2-5; 8 positions agree with TRBD1. Germline trimming cut 7 bases from V and 4 bases from J; bases unmatched to any gene: 5. The CDR3 loop spans 13 amino acids. Germline V lookup: CDR1 WSHSY, CDR2 SAAADI. In DNA, the CDR3 is TGCGCCAGCAATCGACAGGGGACAGAGACCCAGTACTTC. Its translation: CASNRQGTETQYF.

This clonotype was seen a handful of times. The V call is TRBV12-3 or TRBV12-4, the J call TRBJ1-5; tentative D call: TRBD1 (5 bases). This CDR3 is 16 amino acids long. Trimming cost V 0 bases and J 7 bases, with 16 bases left between them. CDR3 region: CASSLAREGTLQPQHF. The CDR3 region has the DNA TGTGCCAGCAGTTTAGCCAGGGAGGGGACGTTACAGCCCCAGCATTTT.

This clonotype was seen just once. One end of the junction fails to match germline, which may point to a read error. V is TRBV7-2 and J is TRBJ2-5, with a weak D call TRBD2 (6 bases). From germline, CDR1 is SGHTA and CDR2 FQGNSA. The CDR3 totals 16 residues. CDR3: CASSLEKLRESEPQSF. DNA for the CDR3: TGTGCTAGCAGCTTAGAAAAATTGCGGGAATCGGAGCCCCAGTCCTTC. Based on the CDR3 plus reference TRBV7-2 and TRBJ2-5, the full variable domain is GAGVSQSPSNKVTEKGKDVELRCDPISGHTALYWYRQSLGQGLEFLIYFQGNSAPDKSGLPSDRFSAERTGGSVSTLTIQRTQQEDSAVYLCASSLEKLRESEPQSFGPGTRLLVL.

Regarding this clonotype: With a much larger clone just one base away, this may be a read error. The chain recombines TRBV10-3 with TRBJ1-2, with TRBD1 identical over 7 bases. Germline CDR1 ENHRY, CDR2 SYGVKD. J gave up 10 bases and V 6 bases, and 11 bases lay outside the gene matches. CDR3 length: 13 amino acids. Here the CDR3 DNA reads TGTGCCATCAGCACCAACGACAGGGATGACTACACCTTC. It yields the protein CAISTNDRDDYTF.

The sample holds many counts of this clonotype. The rearrangement joins TRBV7-2 to TRBJ2-7, with 9 bases matching TRBD1. J was trimmed by 0 bases and V by 5 bases; bases with no gene match: 5. The CDR3 spans 15 residues. The germline V gene has CDR1 SGHTA and CDR2 FQGNSA. CDR3 region: CASSPGTGRSYEQYF. CDR3 DNA: TGTGCCAGCAGCCCAGGGACAGGGCGCTCCTACGAGCAGTACTTC.

This clonotype was observed a handful of times. This chain uses TRBV11-2 with TRBJ1-4; D is unresolved. Germline CDR1 reads SGHAT; CDR2 reads FQNNGV. V lost 8 bases and J lost 5, with 12 bases in between. This CDR3 is built from 13 residues. The CDR3 coding sequence is TGTGCCAGCCAAGGACGCAAGAATGAAAAACTGTTTTTT. Amino acids: CASQGRKNEKLFF.

This clonotype occurred a few times. The rearrangement links TRBV7-6 to TRBJ1-2; D not resolved. Trimming took off 1 base at V and 6 bases at J, with 9 bases between the two ends. This CDR3 region has 13 residues. Germline-derived CDR1 and CDR2 are SGHVS and FNYEAQ. DNA of the CDR3: TGTGCCAGCAGCTTAGGTCCCCAGCATGGCTACACCTTC. It encodes CASSLGPQHGYTF. Full variable domain (remainder filled in from reference TRBV7-6 and TRBJ1-2): GAGVSQSPRYKVTKRGQDVALRCDPISGHVSLYWYRQALGQGPEFLTYFNYEAQQDKSGLPNDRFSAERPEGSISTLTIQRTEQRDSAMYRCASSLGPQHGYTFGSGTRLTVV.

This clonotype has only a few counts. V is TRBV6-1 and J is TRBJ2-3, with 11 positions matching TRBD2. V lost 7 bases and J lost 0; bases outside the gene matches: 12. The CDR3 length is 18 residues. Germline loops: CDR1 MNHNS, CDR2 SASEGT. The DNA for the CDR3 is TGTGCCAGCATCGCGCTAGCGGGGGGAAGCCCTAGCACAGATACGCAGTATTTT. Translation: CASIALAGGSPSTDTQYF.

This clonotype came up a few times. V gene TRBV19 combines with J gene TRBJ2-3; D is undetermined. This CDR3 is built from 13 residues. The ends were cut back, 2 bases at V and 5 bases at J, with 8 bases in the middle. Germline V lookup: CDR1 LNHDA, CDR2 SQIVND (reference sequence). CDR3 amino acids: CASSIRAQDTQYF. The CDR3 bases are TGTGCCAGTAGTATAAGGGCCCAAGATACGCAGTATTTT.

Many counts were recorded for this clonotype. The chain uses TRBV7-2 and TRBJ1-5, with 7 bases that match TRBD1. Germline CDR1 and CDR2: SGHTA and FQGNSA. The length of the CDR3 is 15 residues. Trimming removed 5 bases from V and 4 bases from J; junction bases left unmatched: 8. The CDR3 DNA sequence: TGTGCCAGCAGCCCCCCGACAGGGACAAATCAGCCCCAGCATTTT. This translates into CASSPPTGTNQPQHF.

This rearrangement joins TRBV7-2 to TRBJ1-5; D remains unclear. Per germline, CDR1 SGHTA and CDR2 FQGNSA. The germline V and J ends were trimmed by 4 bases and 7 bases, with 17 bases remaining between them. The CDR3 runs to 15 residues. DNA of the CDR3: TGTGCCAGCAGCTCCAGAACCACGCTCGGGCAGCCCCAGCATTTT. It codes for CASSSRTTLGQPQHF.

This chain connects TRBV10-3 to TRBJ2-3; D is tentatively TRBD1 or TRBD2 (6 bases each). The CDR3 has 16 residues. Trimming pared 4 bases from V and 7 bases from J, leaving 21 bases between. CDR1 and CDR2 (germline): ENHRY, SYGVKD. This CDR3 reads CAISGGASDGRNTQYF. In DNA form, the CDR3 reads TGTGCCATCAGTGGGGGGGCCTCCGACGGGAGAAATACGCAGTATTTT.

The chain links TRBV7-3 to TRBJ2-3, with TRBD2 matching over 13 bases. Germline V lookup: CDR1 SGHTA, CDR2 FQGTGA. Trimming at V came to 5 bases and at J to 0 bases, leaving 2 bases not matched to a gene. The CDR3 runs to 16 residues. The CDR3 region is CASSTTSGGSTDTQYF. For the CDR3, the DNA is TGTGCCAGCAGCACGACTAGCGGGGGGAGCACAGATACGCAGTATTTT.

The chain uses TRBV7-9 and TRBJ2-3; tentative D call: TRBD1 (6 bases). Germline V gene data show CDR1 as SEHNR and CDR2 as FQNEAQ (reference sequence). CDR3 size: 15 residues. The V end was cut by 5 bases, the J end by 2 bases, with 14 bases between. DNA of the CDR3: TGTGCCAGCAGCCTTGGACAGACTTACACAGATACGCAGTATTTT. It codes for CASSLGQTYTDTQYF.

This chain uses TRBV12-3 or TRBV12-4 with TRBJ2-7; no reliable D call. The CDR3 is 15 residues long. The germline V and J ends were trimmed by 7 bases and 5 bases, with 21 bases remaining between them. CDR3: CASILIRTGADEQYF. The CDR3 DNA sequence: TGTGCCAGCATTTTGATCCGAACTGGAGCTGACGAGCAGTACTTC.

The V and J genes are TRBV7-9 and TRBJ1-1; 8 bases agree with TRBD1. Germline-derived CDR1 and CDR2 are SEHNR and FQNEAQ (reference sequence). The length of the CDR3 is 16 residues. V lost 4 bases, J lost 6 bases, and 13 bases stayed unmatched. This CDR3 is CASSSATGVAGAEAFF. CDR3 nucleotides: TGTGCCAGCAGCTCGGCGACAGGGGTTGCAGGCGCTGAAGCTTTCTTT.

Concerning this clonotype itself: It may be a read error: a sequence one base away is much more abundant. V is TRBV7-2 and J is TRBJ1-1; D call uncertain. The CDR3 consists of 15 residues. Germline V gene sequence: CDR1 SGHTA, CDR2 FQGNSA. V was cut by 1 base and J by 6 bases, with 15 bases left in between. CDR3 nucleotides: TGTGCCAGCAGCTTAGTTGGGGTGGTGGCGGCTGAAGCTTTCTTT. It codes for CASSLVGVVAAEAFF.

In this sample, this clonotype turned up many times. This chain connects TRBV7-2 to TRBJ1-2, with unresolved D. CDR1 and CDR2 (germline): SGHTA, FQGNSA. Trimming took 3 bases from V and 8 from J, leaving 25 bases between them. CDR3 size: 17 residues. In DNA form, the CDR3 reads TGTGCCAGCAGCTTGGACCTGGGAGACGCCGGCCTGAGGGGCTACACCTTC. Translated, it gives CASSLDLGDAGLRGYTF.

This clonotype was observed a handful of times. The chain uses TRBV7-8 and TRBJ2-7; no definite D call. Germline assignment: CDR1 SGHVS and CDR2 FQNEAQ. The V end was cut by 8 bases, the J end by 3 bases, with 8 bases between. CDR3 length: 11 amino acids. In DNA form, the CDR3 reads TGTGCCAGCGGGCCGATCTACGAGCAGTACTTC. Translated, it gives CASGPIYEQYF.

This chain joins TRBV20-1 and TRBJ1-1, with 10 bases lining up with TRBD1. J was trimmed by 8 bases and V by 5 bases; bases with no gene match: 17. The CDR3 loop spans 16 amino acids. Germline V gene data show CDR1 as DFQATT and CDR2 as SNEGSKA (reference sequence). The chain's CDR3 is CSAPTPRTGGLGEAFF. The CDR3 DNA follows: TGCAGTGCTCCAACCCCGAGGACAGGGGGGCTCGGAGAAGCTTTCTTT.

CDR3 coding DNA: TGCAGCGTTCGGGGGGGCCCCTACGAGCAGTACTTC. It is translated as CSVRGGPYEQYF. The V and J genes are TRBV29-1 and TRBJ2-7; 8 bases line up with TRBD2. Trimming cost V 5 bases and J 2 bases; bases outside gene matches: 2. This CDR3 contains 12 residues. The germline gives CDR1 SQVTM, CDR2 ANQGSEA.

V and J are TRBV7-9 and TRBJ2-5; the D gene is possibly TRBD2 (5 bases). The germline V gene encodes CDR1 SEHNR and CDR2 FQNEAQ (reference sequence). The CDR3 spans 13 residues. V lost 5 bases and J lost 5, with 12 bases in between. The DNA for the CDR3 is TGTGCCAGCAGCGCGACTGGCGGGGAGACCCAGTACTTC. Protein: CASSATGGETQYF.

V gene TRBV7-9 combines with J gene TRBJ2-3; D is undetermined. Trimming cost V 3 bases and J 4 bases, with 14 bases left between them. The CDR3 spans 15 residues. From germline, CDR1 is SEHNR and CDR2 FQNEAQ (reference sequence). The CDR3 DNA reads as TGTGCCAGCAGCTTCTCTGGAGATCCCCCAGATACGCAGTATTTT. This sequence encodes CASSFSGDPPDTQYF.

At least ten counts were recorded for this clonotype. The chain uses TRBV6-6 and TRBJ1-5; the match to TRBD1 covers 8 bases. V lost 8 bases to trimming and J lost 2 bases; unmatched junction nucleotides: 5. The germline V gene has CDR1 MNHNY and CDR2 SVGAGI (reference sequence). The CDR3 spans 14 residues. CDR3 nucleotides: TGTGCCAGCCGGACAGGGACGGGCAATCAGCCCCAGCATTTT. As protein: CASRTGTGNQPQHF.

This clonotype was observed a few times. CDR3 loop: CASSDDRLNYGYTF. For the CDR3, the DNA is TGTGCCAGCAGTGACGACAGGCTAAACTATGGCTACACCTTC. The chain combines TRBV28 with TRBJ1-2, with a tentative D call TRBD1 (6 bases). This CDR3 has 14 amino acids. The germline V and J ends were trimmed by 5 bases and 2 bases, with 12 bases remaining between them. Per germline, CDR1 MDHEN and CDR2 SYDVKM.

This clonotype was detected only a few times. The chain combines TRBV19 with TRBJ1-1; 8 positions match TRBD1. The germline gives CDR1 LNHDA, CDR2 SQIVND (reference sequence). Trimming cost V 10 bases and J 6 bases; bases outside gene matches: 10. The CDR3 runs 13 residues. The DNA for the CDR3 is TGTGCCACAGAGACAGGGGATAAAGCTGAAGCTTTCTTT. It yields the protein CATETGDKAEAFF.

V gene TRBV2 combines with J gene TRBJ2-3; possible D gene TRBD2, 5 bases. CDR3 length: 13 amino acids. Per germline, CDR1 SNHLY and CDR2 FYNNEI. V lost 7 bases, J lost 0 bases, and 8 bases lay in between. The DNA for the CDR3 is TGTGCCAGCAAAGCGGACAGCACAGATACGCAGTATTTT. Its protein is CASKADSTDTQYF.